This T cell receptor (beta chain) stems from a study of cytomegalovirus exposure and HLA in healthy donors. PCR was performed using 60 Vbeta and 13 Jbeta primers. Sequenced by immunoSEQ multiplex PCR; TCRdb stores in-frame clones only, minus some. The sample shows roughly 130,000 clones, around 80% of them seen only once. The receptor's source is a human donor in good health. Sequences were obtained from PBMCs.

The CDR3 loop is CASRPGPGGYEQYF. In nucleotides, the CDR3 is TGTGCCAGCCGACCGGGCCCAGGGGGCTACGAGCAGTACTTC. This rearrangement joins TRBV27 to TRBJ2-7; 7 positions match TRBD1. The V and J ends lost 8 bases and 3 bases, in that order; junction bases with no gene match: 10. The germline V gene encodes CDR1 MNHEY and CDR2 SMNVEV (reference sequence). This CDR3 has 14 residues.